Reported below is one T cell receptor beta chain. The data originate from a study of T-cell memory formation after mild COVID-19. The ends lost 1 base at V and 9 bases at J; junction bases unmatched: 6. The CDR3 totals 15 residues. Germline CDR1 is SGHNT and CDR2 is YYREEE (reference sequence). MiXCR was run by TCRdb on the 5' RACE reads, yielding one entry per CDR3 protein. The sample shows 140,000 to 150,000 distinct CDR3 sequences, under 30% of them seen only once. The V gene is TRBV5-4, the J gene TRBJ2-1; 11 nucleotides agree with TRBD1. Source material: PBMCs or a T cell subset sorted from them (not recorded which). The receptor was isolated from an adult woman who had mild COVID-19 (a few samples of this study predate the infection). Cell type and time point are not known. In nucleotides, the CDR3 is TGTGCCAGCAGCTTGTCGGACAGGGGGCTTAGTGAGCAGTTCTTC. Its translation: CASSLSDRGLSEQFF.